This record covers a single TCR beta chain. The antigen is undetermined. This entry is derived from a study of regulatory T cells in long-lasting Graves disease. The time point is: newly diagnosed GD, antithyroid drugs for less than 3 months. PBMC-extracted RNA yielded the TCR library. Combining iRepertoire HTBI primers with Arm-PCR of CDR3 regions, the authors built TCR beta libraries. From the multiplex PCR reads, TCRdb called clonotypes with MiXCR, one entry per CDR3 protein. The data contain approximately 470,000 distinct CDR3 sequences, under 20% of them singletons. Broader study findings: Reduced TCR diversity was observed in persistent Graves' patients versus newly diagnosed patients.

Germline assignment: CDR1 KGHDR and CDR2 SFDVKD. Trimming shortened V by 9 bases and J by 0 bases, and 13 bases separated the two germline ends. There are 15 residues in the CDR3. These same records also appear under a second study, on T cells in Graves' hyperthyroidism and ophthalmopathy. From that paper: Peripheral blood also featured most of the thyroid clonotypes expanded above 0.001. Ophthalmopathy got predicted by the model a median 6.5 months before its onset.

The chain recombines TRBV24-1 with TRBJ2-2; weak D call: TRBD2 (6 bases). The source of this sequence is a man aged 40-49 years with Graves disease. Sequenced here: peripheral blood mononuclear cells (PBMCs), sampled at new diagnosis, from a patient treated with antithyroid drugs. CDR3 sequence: CATYRDLANTGELFF. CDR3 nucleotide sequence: TGTGCCACCTACCGGGACTTAGCGAACACCGGGGAGCTGTTTTTT.